This TCR beta chain was observed in a study of blood T cells in healthy people across ages. General observations from the study: Expanded clonotype changes were possibly confounded by unknown donor CMV status. Diversity figures based on one million T cells were deemed too low.

A second PCR of about 6 to 12 cycles used a sample-barcoded 5' primer and a J-beta primer mix. TCRdb re-called the 5' RACE reads with MiXCR, one entry per CDR3 protein. The sample holds around 800,000 distinct CDR3 sequences, 50% to 65% seen once. V lost 2 bases to trimming and J lost 2 bases, with 11 bases between them. The CDR3 runs to 15 residues. The germline V gene encodes CDR1 SGHRS and CDR2 YFSETQ. On this clonotype: The antigen is undetermined.

Sequencing was performed on blood. This sequence joins TRBV5-1 and TRBJ2-1, with D possibly TRBD2 on 5 matching bases. The sequence was obtained from a man older than 75 in good health. CDR3: CASSFEGFPYNEQFF. For the CDR3, the DNA is TGCGCCAGCAGCTTTGAGGGTTTCCCCTACAATGAGCAGTTCTTC.